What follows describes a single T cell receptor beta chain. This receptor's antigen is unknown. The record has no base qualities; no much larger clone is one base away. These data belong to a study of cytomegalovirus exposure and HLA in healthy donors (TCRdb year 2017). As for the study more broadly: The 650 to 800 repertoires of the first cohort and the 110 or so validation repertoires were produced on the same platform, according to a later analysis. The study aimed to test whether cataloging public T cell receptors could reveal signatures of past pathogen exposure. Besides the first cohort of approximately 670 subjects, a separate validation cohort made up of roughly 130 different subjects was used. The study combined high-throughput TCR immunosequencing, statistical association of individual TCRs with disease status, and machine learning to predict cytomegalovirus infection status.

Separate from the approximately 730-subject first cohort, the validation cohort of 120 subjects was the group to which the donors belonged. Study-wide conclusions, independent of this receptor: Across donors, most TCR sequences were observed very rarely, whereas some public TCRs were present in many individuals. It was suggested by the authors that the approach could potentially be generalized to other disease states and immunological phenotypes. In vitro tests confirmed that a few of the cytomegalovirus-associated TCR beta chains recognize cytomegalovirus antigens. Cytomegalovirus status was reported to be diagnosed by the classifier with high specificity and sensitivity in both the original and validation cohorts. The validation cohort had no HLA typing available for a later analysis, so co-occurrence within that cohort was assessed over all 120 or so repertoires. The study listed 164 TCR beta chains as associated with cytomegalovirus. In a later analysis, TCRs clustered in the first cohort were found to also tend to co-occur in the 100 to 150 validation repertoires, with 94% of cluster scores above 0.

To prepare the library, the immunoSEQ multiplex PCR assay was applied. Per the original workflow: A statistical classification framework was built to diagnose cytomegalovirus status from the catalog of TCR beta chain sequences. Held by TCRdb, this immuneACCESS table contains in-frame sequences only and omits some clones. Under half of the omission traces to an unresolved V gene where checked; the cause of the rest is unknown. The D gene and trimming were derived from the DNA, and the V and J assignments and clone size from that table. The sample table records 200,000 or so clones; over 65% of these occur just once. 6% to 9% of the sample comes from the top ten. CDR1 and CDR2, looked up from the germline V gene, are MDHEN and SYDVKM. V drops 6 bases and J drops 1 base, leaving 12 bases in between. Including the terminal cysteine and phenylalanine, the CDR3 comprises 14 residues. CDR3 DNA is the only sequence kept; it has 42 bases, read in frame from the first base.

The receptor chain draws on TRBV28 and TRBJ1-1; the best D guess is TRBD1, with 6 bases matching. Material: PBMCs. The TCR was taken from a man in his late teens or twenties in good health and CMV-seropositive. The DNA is TGTGCCAGCAGCCCAGGGGCCGAGAACACTGAAGCTTTCTTT. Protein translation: CASSPGAENTEAFF.